A single sample gave rise to the 30 T cell receptor beta chains below, sequenced in a study of PD-1 blockade in classical Hodgkin lymphoma. All trial patients relapsed after autologous stem cell transplantation. Clones were sequenced by immunoSEQ multiplex PCR, and TCRdb holds only the in-frame ones, with some missing. The table includes 95,000 to 100,000 clones, 75% to 90% detected once. The sequences come from peripheral blood mononuclear cells (PBMCs), collected before the second cycle of nivolumab. These receptors all come from a human donor with classical Hodgkin lymphoma.

This chain connects TRBV28 to TRBJ1-1; D is unresolved. In germline, CDR1 is MDHEN, CDR2 SYDVKM. The CDR3 spans 13 residues. The V end was cut by 3 bases, the J end by 1 base, with 6 bases between. CDR3 DNA sequence: TGTGCCAGCAGTTTTAGCCCGAACACTGAAGCTTTCTTT. This translates into CASSFSPNTEAFF.

The gene calls are TRBV9 and TRBJ1-2; D ambiguous. The germline V gene encodes CDR1 SGDLS and CDR2 YYNGEE. The CDR3 has 11 residues. Trimming stripped 5 bases from V and 1 base from J, with 3 bases between. The CDR3 here is CASRDNYGYTF. The CDR3 DNA reads as TGTGCCAGCAGGGATAACTATGGCTACACCTTC.

The rearrangement uses TRBV5-1 and TRBJ2-7; D may be TRBD1 (6 bases). Trimming took off 6 bases at V and 1 base at J, with 14 bases between the two ends. Germline loops: CDR1 SGHRS, CDR2 YFSETQ. There are 14 residues in the CDR3. This CDR3 reads CASNKGQLSYEQYF. The CDR3 coding sequence is TGCGCCAGCAACAAAGGACAGCTTTCCTACGAGCAGTACTTC. Based on the CDR3 plus reference TRBV5-1 and TRBJ2-7, the full variable domain is KAGVTQTPRYLIKTRGQQVTLSCSPISGHRSVSWYQQTPGQGLQFLFEYFSETQRNKGNFPGRFSGRQFSNSRSEMNVSTLELGDSALYLCASNKGQLSYEQYFGPGTRLTVT.

The chain carries TRBV19 and TRBJ1-2; weak D call: TRBD1 (6 bases). The CDR3 loop spans 14 amino acids. Germline V gene sequence: CDR1 LNHDA, CDR2 SQIVND (reference sequence). Deletions cut 3 bases from V and 3 bases from J, with 11 bases between. The CDR3 reads CASSILGQDYGYTF. The CDR3 nucleotides read TGTGCCAGTAGTATCCTGGGACAAGACTATGGCTACACCTTC.

The chain links TRBV7-9 to TRBJ2-7; D call uncertain. The CDR3 has 11 amino acids. V was clipped by 3 bases and J by 7 bases, with 7 bases between them. The germline CDR1 and CDR2 sequences are SEHNR and FQNEAQ (reference sequence). CDR3 in amino acids: CASSLVQEQYF. DNA for the CDR3: TGTGCCAGCAGCTTGGTGCAGGAGCAGTACTTC. Variable domain in full (rest from reference TRBV7-9 and TRBJ2-7): DTGVSQNPRHKITKRGQNVTFRCDPISEHNRLYWYRQTLGQGPEFLTYFQNEAQLEKSRLLSDRFSAERPKGSFSTLEIQRTEQGDSAMYLCASSLVQEQYFGPGTRLTVT.

The chain links TRBV30 to TRBJ2-3; D is unclear. The V and J ends lost 0 bases and 4 bases respectively, with 5 bases between them. The germline gives CDR1 GTSNPN, CDR2 SVGIG (reference sequence). There are 12 residues in the CDR3. Here the CDR3 DNA reads TGTGCCTGGAGTGTAATTCCAGATACGCAGTATTTT. Its translation: CAWSVIPDTQYF.

This chain connects TRBV30 to TRBJ1-3; D unclear. Looked up from germline, CDR1 is GTSNPN and CDR2 is SVGIG (reference sequence). The CDR3 has 16 residues. V was trimmed by 0 bases and J by 0 bases, leaving 12 bases between them. The CDR3 coding sequence is TGTGCCTGGAGTGTACCCACTACTCTCTCTGGAAACACCATATATTTT. Translated, it gives CAWSVPTTLSGNTIYF. Combining the CDR3 with reference TRBV30 and TRBJ1-3 gives the whole variable domain SQTIHQWPATLVQPVGSPLSLECTVEGTSNPNLYWYRQAAGRGLQLLFYSVGIGQISSEVPQNLSASRPQDRQFILSSKKLLLSDSGFYLCAWSVPTTLSGNTIYFGEGSWLTVV.

The V and J genes are TRBV11-1 and TRBJ2-2; D gene uncertain. V lost 3 bases to trimming and J lost 6 bases, with 5 bases between them. Germline assignment: CDR1 SGHAT and CDR2 FQDESV (reference sequence). This CDR3 contains 12 residues. Written as DNA, the CDR3 is TGTGCCAGCAGCTTGCTCGCCGGGGAGCTGTTTTTT. Amino acids: CASSLLAGELFF. Full variable domain (remainder filled in from reference TRBV11-1 and TRBJ2-2): EAEVAQSPRYKITEKSQAVAFWCDPISGHATLYWYRQILGQGPELLVQFQDESVVDDSQLPKDRFSAERLKGVDSTLKIQPAELGDSAMYLCASSLLAGELFFGEGSRLTVL.

The V call is TRBV9, the J call TRBJ1-6, with 7 bases fitting TRBD1. The CDR3 loop spans 15 amino acids. V was clipped by 4 bases and J by 4 bases; unmatched bases: 5. The germline CDR1 and CDR2 sequences are SGDLS and YYNGEE. CDR3 nucleotide sequence: TGTGCCAGCAGCCCAAGGGGACAGTATAATTCACCCCTCCACTTT. This encodes CASSPRGQYNSPLHF.

The CDR3 is CASRSGGTDTQYF. For the CDR3, the DNA is TGTGCCAGTAGATCGGGGGGGACAGATACGCAGTATTTT. The rearrangement uses TRBV19 and TRBJ2-3; 8 bases are shared with TRBD2. The CDR3 loop spans 13 amino acids. The V and J ends lost 6 bases and 3 bases, in that order; junction bases with no gene match: 2. Germline CDR1 and CDR2: LNHDA and SQIVND (reference sequence).

The chain links TRBV18 to TRBJ2-7; D gene uncertain. CDR1 is KGHSH and CDR2 is LQKENI in the germline V gene. The V and J ends lost 1 base and 2 bases respectively, with 6 bases between them. The CDR3 has 13 amino acids. The CDR3 DNA reads as TGTGCCAGCTCACCACTAATGCCCTACGAGCAGTACTTC. Amino acids: CASSPLMPYEQYF.

The chain is built from TRBV2 and TRBJ2-3; the D is unclear. The CDR3 extends over 12 amino acids. CDR1 SNHLY and CDR2 FYNNEI come from the germline V gene. Trimming cost V 8 bases and J 2 bases, with 8 bases left between them. CDR3 amino acids: CASLSLTDTQYF. The CDR3 DNA sequence: TGTGCCAGCCTTAGCCTCACAGATACGCAGTATTTT.

The chain is built from TRBV13 and TRBJ2-7; 9 bases are a match to TRBD1. J gave up 3 bases and V 3 bases, and 6 bases lay outside the gene matches. This CDR3 has 15 residues. CDR1 and CDR2 (germline): PRHDT, FYEKMQ (reference sequence). CDR3: CASSFPRDRDYEQYF. The CDR3 DNA reads as TGTGCCAGCAGCTTCCCCCGGGACAGGGACTACGAGCAGTACTTC.

In this sample, this clone turned up once. V usage is TRBV11-1 and J usage is TRBJ1-1; no clear D. The CDR3 has 12 residues. Trimming pared 7 bases from V and 11 bases from J, leaving 17 bases between. Germline values: CDR1 SGHAT, CDR2 FQDESV (reference sequence). DNA for the CDR3: TGTGCCAGCACCCGACGAGCAGGAGGGGCTTTCTTT. It yields the protein CASTRRAGGAFF.

This clone was detected once. CDR3 sequence reads: CASRSDADGANVLTF. The CDR3 DNA reads TGTGCCAGCAGGTCAGATGCCGATGGGGCCAACGTCCTGACTTTC. This chain joins TRBV6-6 and TRBJ2-6, with D unclear. This CDR3 has 15 amino acids. V gave up 6 bases and J gave up 3 bases, with 12 bases separating them. Germline V gene sequence: CDR1 MNHNY, CDR2 SVGAGI (reference sequence).

The gene calls are TRBV25-1 and TRBJ2-7; D may be TRBD1 (5 bases). Between the trimmed V and J ends, which lost 3 bases and 5 bases, there was a span of 5 bases. This CDR3 contains 11 residues. CDR1 MGHDK and CDR2 SYGVNS come from the germline V gene. Written as DNA, the CDR3 is TGTGCCAGCAGTGAGACAGACGAGCAGTACTTC. It encodes CASSETDEQYF.

The V and J genes are TRBV15 and TRBJ2-3; D uncertain. The CDR3 runs 16 residues. Germline V gene data show CDR1 as LNHNV and CDR2 as YYDKDF (reference sequence). V shed 2 bases and J shed 1 base, with 13 bases lying between them. DNA of the CDR3: TGTGCCACCAGCAGAAAGACCACGTTTGGCACAGATACGCAGTATTTT. This codes for CATSRKTTFGTDTQYF.

V gene TRBV6-6 combines with J gene TRBJ1-6; maybe TRBD1 (5 bases). This CDR3 has 16 residues. The V end was cut by 5 bases, the J end by 4 bases, with 15 bases between. Germline-derived CDR1 and CDR2 are MNHNY and SVGAGI (reference sequence). The CDR3 is CASSRLGTEYNSPLHF. CDR3 coding DNA: TGTGCCAGCAGTCGCCTCGGGACCGAGTATAATTCACCCCTCCACTTT.

The chain employs TRBV7-2 and TRBJ2-7; D is perhaps TRBD1 (5 bases). Trimming cost V 0 bases and J 4 bases, with 10 bases left between them. The CDR3 consists of 14 residues. Germline V CDR1 and CDR2: SGHTA, FQGNSA. The CDR3 here is CASSLARTTYEQYF. The CDR3 coding sequence is TGTGCCAGCAGCTTAGCAAGGACAACGTACGAGCAGTACTTC.

The chain recombines TRBV10-3 with TRBJ2-3; 7 bases map to TRBD1. Germline assignment: CDR1 ENHRY and CDR2 SYGVKD. With V trimmed by 10 bases and J by 0 bases, 10 bases remained unmatched. The CDR3 is 15 residues long. CDR3 in amino acids: CATQARTGSTDTQYF. In DNA, the CDR3 is TGTGCCACCCAGGCAAGGACAGGTAGCACAGATACGCAGTATTTT.

This clone showed up just once. V gene TRBV6-5 combines with J gene TRBJ1-1, with 9 nucleotides matching TRBD1. V lost 6 bases to trimming and J lost 5 bases; unmatched junction nucleotides: 10. The CDR3 contains 15 residues. Germline V gene lookup returns CDR1 MNHEY and CDR2 SVGAGI. The CDR3 is CASSPLGTGRTEAFF. The CDR3 DNA reads as TGTGCCAGCAGCCCCCTAGGGACAGGGCGAACTGAAGCTTTCTTT.

The chain links TRBV5-1 to TRBJ2-2; no reliable D call. This CDR3 comprises 14 residues. Trimming took off 4 bases at V and 0 bases at J, with 7 bases between the two ends. The germline V gene encodes CDR1 SGHRS and CDR2 YFSETQ. In nucleotides, the CDR3 is TGCGCCAGCAGCCAAAGCGCGAACACCGGGGAGCTGTTTTTT. Amino acids: CASSQSANTGELFF.

V gene TRBV10-3 combines with J gene TRBJ1-5; TRBD1 might be the D (5 bases). V was shortened by 1 base and J by 6 bases, with 10 bases between the two germline ends. Germline-derived CDR1 and CDR2 are ENHRY and SYGVKD. The CDR3 sequence is 14 residues long. CDR3 bases: TGTGCCATCAGTGAGTTAGGGGACGGTCAGCCCCAGCATTTT. This codes for CAISELGDGQPQHF.

V is TRBV9 and J is TRBJ1-6, with 9 bases identical to TRBD1. CDR1 is SGDLS, CDR2 YYNGEE, per germline. The J segment lost 2 bases and the V segment lost 1 base, leaving 4 bases of the junction unmatched. The CDR3 runs to 17 residues. DNA for the CDR3: TGTGCCAGCAGCGTAAACAGGGGGCCGACCTATAATTCACCCCTCCACTTT. Its translation: CASSVNRGPTYNSPLHF.

The chain carries TRBV7-9 and TRBJ2-5, with D perhaps matching TRBD2 (7 bases). Germline CDR1 SEHNR, CDR2 FQNEAQ (reference sequence). This CDR3 contains 15 residues. V shed 7 bases and J shed 1 base, with 16 bases lying between them. CDR3 sequence reads: CASTPQGGGQETQYF. The CDR3, as DNA: TGTGCCAGCACCCCTCAAGGGGGGGGCCAAGAGACCCAGTACTTC.

The chain couples TRBV7-9 to TRBJ2-7; TRBD1 or TRBD2 may be the D gene (5 bases each). V was cut by 2 bases and J by 2 bases, with 19 bases left in between. The CDR3 is 17 residues long. CDR1 is SEHNR, CDR2 FQNEAQ, per germline (reference sequence). The CDR3 loop reads CASSLRLIGAHTYEQYF. The CDR3 DNA reads TGTGCCAGCAGCTTACGTTTAATCGGGGCGCACACCTACGAGCAGTACTTC.

This clone was observed once. This sequence joins TRBV29-1 and TRBJ2-3; D possibly corresponds to TRBD1 (5 bases). Trimming removed 0 bases from V and 0 bases from J, with 13 bases in between. The germline gives CDR1 SQVTM, CDR2 ANQGSEA. This CDR3 is built from 16 residues. Here the CDR3 reads CSVEEGLNPSTDTQYF. The CDR3 bases are TGCAGCGTTGAAGAGGGGCTGAACCCTAGCACAGATACGCAGTATTTT.

The chain uses TRBV7-9 and TRBJ2-2, with TRBD1 identical over 11 bases. Per germline, CDR1 SEHNR and CDR2 FQNEAQ (reference sequence). The CDR3 is 16 amino acids. The trim removed 5 bases at V and 6 bases at J, leaving 8 bases unmatched. The CDR3 DNA follows: TGTGCCAGCAGCCCTCCAGGACAGGGGGCGTCCGGGGAGCTGTTTTTT. Translating it yields CASSPPGQGASGELFF.

The chain carries TRBV11-1 and TRBJ2-1, with unresolved D. Germline V lookup: CDR1 SGHAT, CDR2 FQDESV (reference sequence). V was clipped by 5 bases and J by 5 bases, with 13 bases between them. The CDR3 is 14 amino acids. The DNA of the CDR3 is TGTGCCAGCAGCCCCCCCGGCGGCGACAATGAGCAGTTCTTC. It translates to CASSPPGGDNEQFF.

The chain has TRBV10-1 and TRBJ2-7, with TRBD1 as a possible D gene (6 bases). This CDR3 has 16 amino acids. Trimming shortened V by 2 bases and J by 0 bases, and 14 bases separated the two germline ends. Germline values: CDR1 WNHNN, CDR2 SYGVQD (reference sequence). The CDR3 protein is CASSETGLTYSYEQYF. DNA of the CDR3: TGCGCCAGCAGTGAGACAGGGCTTACGTACTCCTACGAGCAGTACTTC.